Listed below are T cell receptor beta chains from one sample, sequenced in a study of immune cell composition in non-small cell lung cancer. Sequenced by immunoSEQ multiplex PCR; TCRdb stores in-frame clones only, minus some. The data hold more than 11,000 clones, with roughly 80% observed a single time. The specimen was lung tumor tissue. The source is a human donor with non-small cell lung cancer. CDR3s include the opening cysteine and the closing phenylalanine or tryptophan. Size tells how often a clone was seen (once, few, many) or the class of an expanded clone, and some rows leave it out.

TRBV7-9,TRBJ2-3,13,NA,CASSLTGTSGSLF
TRBV6-5,TRBJ2-5,13,NA,CASSTRVAGTQYF
TRBV7-3,TRBJ2-5,18,NA,CASSLWGTVNNEQETQYF
TRBV2,TRBJ2-5,16,NA,CASSDENHSGSETQYF
TRBV28,TRBJ2-7,14,medium-sized,CASSTRDYSYEQYF
TRBV7-3,TRBJ2-5,13,NA,CASSAGGQKTQYF
TRBV7-9,TRBJ2-3,14,NA,CASSLSGNTDTQYF
TRBV19,TRBJ2-5,12,NA,CASSMGGETQYF
TRBV28,TRBJ1-2,15,NA,CASSLGDRIGKGYTF
TRBV11-3,TRBJ1-1,13,NA,CASSRHRDREAFF
TRBV2,TRBJ2-1,16,NA,CASSEGLAGVGGEQFF